This TCR beta chain was identified during a study of blood T cell repertoires in COVID-19. The overall study: Italy, Spain and the United States were the sources of the convalescent and acute COVID-19 samples. In each case, the material was cDNA or gDNA derived from T cells, B-cell-depleted T cells, or PBMCs.

Patients at the Seattle site were enrolled during active infection and followed longitudinally. The authors' processing: The assay estimated nucleated cells by amplifying reference gene primers. Using immunoSEQ multiplex PCR, the repertoire was profiled, and TCRdb retains in-frame clones only, with some absent. The V and J calls and clone size were taken over from that table, and D and trimming were inferred from the DNA. The sample contains under 250,000 clones, approximately 85% of which appear only once. Germline V gene data show CDR1 as SGDLS and CDR2 as YYNGEE. The CDR3 loop spans 16 amino acids. Trimming cost V 0 bases and J 7 bases; bases outside gene matches: 9.

The sequence derives from a woman in her 70s with COVID-19, enrolled during active disease. V is TRBV9 and J is TRBJ1-4; 7 bases match TRBD1. The specimen sequenced was peripheral blood. For the CDR3, the DNA is TGTGCCAGCAGCGTAGGAGGGGGCGGTTTTAGTGAAAAACTGTTTTTT. Its protein is CASSVGGGGFSEKLFF.